This T cell receptor beta chain was captured by sequencing in a study of T cells after yellow fever vaccination (dated by TCRdb to between 2017 and 2020). Study-wide context: Libraries from fractions with low cell numbers were prepared with the SMART-Seq v4 Ultra Low Input RNA kit. To follow T-cell clones before and after primary and booster YFV17D yellow fever vaccination, bulk TCR alpha and beta repertoires were sequenced over time. Two healthy male donors, one aged 18 to 29 and one aged 30 to 40 years, were included in the cohort. Blood was collected at multiple timepoints before and after primary and secondary immunization, and bulk PBMC replicates and cell subsets were isolated. Study-wide conclusions, independent of this receptor: Because abundant contaminating clonotypes from the bulk population could be contained in FACS-sorted repertoires, computational filtering was required. Because the study included only a couple of donors, the extent to which the findings can be generalized is limited. A small share of clonotypes was detected in both CD4 and CD8 compartments, with the overlap likely arising from convergent recombination. The secondary T-cell response was found to be weaker but faster than the primary response, with a peak reached on day 5 rather than on day 15. Most clones expanded after primary vaccination were re-detected after the booster (96% of CD4 and around 86% of CD8), suggesting broad memory maintenance.

Interpreted using the paper, the treatment or condition label stands for: live attenuated yellow fever vaccine strain. A standard Ficoll-Paque protocol was used to isolate PBMCs from peripheral blood. Dynabeads CD4 and CD8 positive selection kits were used to isolate the CD4 and CD8 T-cell fractions. TriZol was used to extract RNA from bulk PBMCs, CD4 and CD8 fractions, and dextramer-positive and dextramer-negative fractions. Sequencing instrument: Illumina NovaSeq 6000. TCR cDNA was made using 5'RACE template switching, a step that added a universal primer site and unique molecular identifiers. cDNA synthesis was primed from both the TCR alpha and TCR beta constant segments. Two PCR steps were used to amplify libraries, with sample barcodes and sequencing adapters being added in the second step. Sequencing of the libraries was done on either Illumina HiSeq 2500 (2x100 bp) or NovaSeq (2x150 bp). The source study handled its data this way. Reads were demultiplexed and collapsed into UMI consensus sequences with MIGEC, and V(D)J alignment was performed with MiXCR. Using edgeR on replicate PBMC samples, clonotypes were called vaccine-responding if FDR was below 0.01 and the log2 fold change was above 5 up to day 15. Bulk clonotypes were assigned CD4 or CD8 identity according to which sequenced CD4 or CD8 repertoire held them at higher abundance. Using fastp at Q25 and MiXCR, TCRdb reprocessed the public reads and kept productive beta chains. Entries are consolidated by CDR3 protein sequence, retaining the most common genes and DNA. These V and J calls originate from TCRdb's pipeline instead of the authors' own analysis. Recorded for this sample are fewer than 400,000 distinct CDR3 sequences; about 10% of them occurred a single time. 3% to 3.5% of the sample is taken by the ten largest.

From the cysteine up to the phenylalanine, the CDR3 has a length of 16 residues. Only the CDR3 DNA is retained, 48 bases long and in frame from the first base. V and J are truncated by 4 bases and 4 bases respectively, leaving an intervening sequence of 16 bases. This clonotype was recorded many times. The antigen it recognizes is unknown. The input lacks base qualities; no much larger clone sits a single base away. The chain links TRBV12-3 or TRBV12-4 with TRBJ2-2; no D gene call is confident. The starting material was CD4+ T cells sorted from PBMCs, obtained 45 days after the yellow fever booster vaccination. This clonotype originated in a man aged 18 to 29 who received the YFV17D yellow fever vaccine. Here the CDR3 is given as CASSSARMPVTGELFF. The nucleotides are TGTGCCAGCAGTTCCGCACGGATGCCCGTCACCGGGGAGCTGTTTTTT.